This T cell receptor (beta chain) is from a study of cytomegalovirus exposure and HLA in healthy donors. Study details: Earlier sequencing of 150 million to 200 million T cells yielded approximately 120 million unique TCR beta sequences. Study-wide findings and caveats: A later analysis revealed that TCR association rates differed between HLA loci, peaking at DRB1 and bottoming out at HLA-C.

Use of 60 Vbeta and 13 Jbeta primers characterized the PCR. Generated by immunoSEQ multiplex PCR, the TCRdb table keeps only in-frame clones and is missing some. The sample carries 150,000 to 200,000 clones, 75% to 85% recorded once. V was pared by 2 bases and J by 5 bases, with 8 bases between. CDR1 and CDR2 from the germline V gene are GTSNPN and SVGIG (reference sequence). This CDR3 region has 12 residues. This clone appeared a few times. Its cognate antigen is unknown. Sequenced: PBMCs. This clonotype was obtained from a woman between 45 and 65 years old in good health and CMV-seropositive. The chain joins TRBV30 to TRBJ2-3; D gene uncertain. The CDR3 region is CAWSPEVDTQYF. The CDR3 DNA reads TGTGCCTGGAGTCCCGAGGTAGATACGCAGTATTTT.